This T cell receptor beta chain was obtained from a study of cytomegalovirus exposure and HLA in healthy donors. V lost 1 base and J 8 bases, leaving 16 bases between the germline ends. This CDR3 spans 15 amino acids. Per germline, CDR1 SGHRS and CDR2 YFSETQ. Clones were sequenced by immunoSEQ multiplex PCR, and TCRdb holds only the in-frame ones, with some missing. The sample shows 150,000 to 180,000 clones, less than 90% of them seen only once. This TCR was recovered from a young man in good health and CMV-seropositive. The specimen sequenced was PBMCs. The chain employs TRBV5-1 and TRBJ2-1, with D unresolved. The CDR3 nucleotides read TGCGCCAGCAGCTTGATGGCTCCCCCGGGTCATGAGCAGTTCTTC. This encodes CASSLMAPPGHEQFF.